This T cell receptor beta chain was captured in a study of T cell responses to AZD1222 COVID-19 vaccine (dated by TCRdb to 2020 to 2023). As for the study more broadly: A total of 233 trial participants underwent TCR sequencing, of whom 207 had received two doses of AZD1222 and around 25 had received two doses of the MenACWY control vaccine. Enrollment into the trials was organized by age into subgroups of 18-55, 56-69 and 70-plus years, and those subgroups contained about 150, 27 and 61 TCR-sequenced participants, respectively.

Note on this clone: Its antigen has not been determined. No base quality information exists; no much larger clone differs at one position.

The junction shows trimming of 1 base on V and 6 bases on J, plus 10 bases between the germline ends. The CDR3 goes from the cysteine to the phenylalanine over 13 residues. Just CDR3 DNA is preserved here, 39 bases in frame from base 1. CDR1 and CDR2 (LGHNA, YNFKEQ) derive from the germline V gene. The paper's findings and limits, for the study overall: Most participants were white British and females outnumbered males, and the authors suggested that clonal diversity may have been underestimated. Reportedly, almost half of the unique spike-specific TCRs recognized epitopes lying outside the regions that are mutated in the B.1.351 and B.1.1.7 variants. Conclusions about previously exposed vaccinees are limited because only six or seven AZD1222 recipients were SARS-CoV-2 seropositive at baseline. After two AZD1222 doses, both the breadth and the depth of spike-specific TCRs were significantly higher than at day 0 and than in MenACWY recipients. CD4 TCRs associated with the vaccine covered the entire spike protein, and the dominant responses were in regions 160-218 and 743-854. Because no day 14 peak-response samples were available, repertoires were characterized only after the peak T cell response. In the small 56-69-year group, the increase in depth fell short of significance, most likely because of low power.

The CDR3 regions of human TCRbeta chains were analyzed by immunosequencing. In the authors' own workflow: TCRs in the repertoires were matched against a reference library of SARS-CoV-2-specific TCRs that had been generated with the MIRA antigen-specificity platform. Breadth was defined as the fraction of unique TCRs that were SARS-CoV-2-associated. Depth was defined as the fraction of total T cells that were SARS-CoV-2-associated. Each spike-specific TCR was assigned to its reactive spike region and to a CD4 or CD8 class using the MIRA data. Log10-transformed breadth and depth values were compared by one-way ANOVA with Sidak's multiple comparisons tests. The table was pulled from immuneACCESS by TCRdb, which kept in-frame rearrangements only. Such tables lose some clones; where checked, under half of the loss comes from unresolved V genes, and the rest has no known cause. The DNA gave D and trimming, while V, J and clone size come from that table. Present in this sample are some 150,000 clones, 70% to 90% of which were seen just once. The leading ten clones occupy 7.9% of the sample.

The sample's time point label, in plain terms: about 28 days (+/-7) after the second vaccine dose. This specimen's treatment or condition label, interpreted: meningococcal conjugate vaccine given as trial control. Samples from vaccinated people were obtained from the UK trials COV001 and COV002, which included a single-blind randomized controlled phase 2/3 trial of AZD1222 (ChAdOx1 nCoV-19) in healthy adults. Trial participant PBMC samples were collected at day 0 and day 28 after the second dose for TCRbeta chain sequencing. The rearranged segments are TRBV4-2 and TRBJ2-7, with no D gene named confidently. Sequencing was performed on peripheral blood, taken 28 days after the second dose of the MenACWY control vaccine. This receptor was obtained from an adult who received the MenACWY meningococcal vaccine as a control. The nucleotide sequence is TGTGCCAGCAGCCAAGGAGGTCGGACCGAGCAGTACTTC. It is translated as CASSQGGRTEQYF.